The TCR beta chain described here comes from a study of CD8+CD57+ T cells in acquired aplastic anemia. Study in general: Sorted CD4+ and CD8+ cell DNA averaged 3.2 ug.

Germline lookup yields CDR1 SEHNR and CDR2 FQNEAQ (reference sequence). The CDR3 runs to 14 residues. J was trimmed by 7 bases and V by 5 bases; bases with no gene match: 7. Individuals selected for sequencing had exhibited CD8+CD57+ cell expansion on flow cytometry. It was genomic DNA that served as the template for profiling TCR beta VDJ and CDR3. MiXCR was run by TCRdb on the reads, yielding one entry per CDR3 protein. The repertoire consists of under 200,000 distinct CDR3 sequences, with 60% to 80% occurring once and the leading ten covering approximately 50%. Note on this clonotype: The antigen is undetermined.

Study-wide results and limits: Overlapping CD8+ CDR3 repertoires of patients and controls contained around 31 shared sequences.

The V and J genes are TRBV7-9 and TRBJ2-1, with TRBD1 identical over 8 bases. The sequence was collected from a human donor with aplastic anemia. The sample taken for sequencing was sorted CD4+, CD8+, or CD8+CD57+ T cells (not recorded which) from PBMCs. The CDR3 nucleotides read TGTGCCAGCAGCGGACAGGGTCGGCTGAATGAGCAGTTCTTC. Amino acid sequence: CASSGQGRLNEQFF.